This TCR beta chain appears in the sequencing data of a study of blood T cell repertoires in COVID-19 (dated by TCRdb to between 2020 and 2021). The study in broad terms: Samples covering the acute and convalescent phases of COVID-19 were provided by collaborators in the United States, Italy and Spain. Samples came from the ongoing ImmuneRACE study (first 160 participants) plus 1,254 subjects from 6 global collaborators. The repertoires were released in a freely available public database meant as a resource for research on the immune response to SARS-CoV-2. The prospective study material was composed of cDNA or gDNA derived from T cells, B-cell-depleted T cells, or PBMCs. A de-identified subject ID, COVID-19 status, age in years and sex were almost always included in the sample metadata. Where available, HLA class I and class II types were obtained from metadata supplied by the sample provider rather than from assay-based typing. Subjects who had been exposed to COVID-19, were actively infected with it, or had recovered from it provided the deeply sampled blood TCRbeta repertoires that made up the dataset.

TCRbeta CDR3 regions were amplified from genomic DNA using the immunoSEQ Assay, a bias-controlled multiplex PCR. Turning to the authors' computational methods: The number of nucleated cells in each sample was estimated by amplification of reference gene primers within the assay. Sequence reads were collapsed and filtered to measure the absolute abundance of every unique TCRbeta CDR3 rearrangement. For each sample, productive Simpson clonality was calculated by taking the square root of Simpson's diversity index across productive rearrangements. As stored in TCRdb, this immuneACCESS dataset retains in-frame rearrangements with V and J assigned. A fraction of the clones does not appear; measured against another copy, unresolved V genes explain less than half of the discrepancy, and the remainder lacks a known reason. V, J and clone size reflect that table, while D and trimming were determined from the DNA. The sample has about 480,000 clones on record, roughly 90% of them singletons. The ten largest clones represent 1.8% of the sample.

Study-wide findings and limitations: Clinical and demographic metadata were provided uncurated, with the amount varying by source and participant.

Participants in the prospective study were aged 18 to 89 years, lived in about two dozen United States geographic areas, and enrolled through a virtual design. In the prospective study, cohorts were assigned on the basis of participant-reported clinical history obtained from a screening survey and a study questionnaire. ImmuneRACE Cohort 3 recovered participants were defined by two consecutive negative NP/OP PCR tests, healthcare professional clearance, or symptom resolution. In the prospective study, mobile phlebotomists collected whole blood, serum and a nasopharyngeal or oropharyngeal swab from each participant. Participants in the prospective study had the option to provide additional blood draws and questionnaires over a roughly 2-month period. Before DNA extraction, blood samples from the prospective study were shipped at room temperature or frozen. Notes on this clone: There is no known antigen for this receptor. No base quality values were provided; no much bigger clone lies one nucleotide off.

This sequence was found in a middle-aged woman who had recovered from COVID-19. Sequencing was performed on PBMCs or T cells enriched from blood (not recorded which).

Here the CDR3 is given as CASGSGTGFEQYF. In nucleotide form, the sequence is TGTGCTAGTGGTTCCGGGACAGGGTTCGAGCAGTACTTC. The V gene is TRBV12-5 and the J gene is TRBJ2-7; TRBD1 aligns with 9 central bases. The germline V gene gives CDR1 as LGHNT and CDR2 as FRNRAP. V is pruned by 4 bases and J by 6 bases, leaving 4 bases of the junction without a gene match. The CDR3 has 13 amino acids, counting the end cysteine and phenylalanine. Just the 39-base CDR3 DNA is kept, in frame starting at base 1. Reference TRBV12-5 and TRBJ2-7 proteins supply the regions before and after the CDR3; the full variable domain is: DARVTQTPRHKVTEMGQEVTMRCQPILGHNTVFWYRQTMMQGLELLAYFRNRAPLDDSGMPKDRFSAEMPDATLATLKIQPSEPRDSAVYFCASGSGTGFEQYFGPGTRLTVT.